What follows is one T cell receptor (beta chain) and its context. Its matching antigen is unknown. Generated by immunoSEQ multiplex PCR, the TCRdb table keeps only in-frame clones and is missing some. The sample contains 1,400,000 or so clones, less than 99% of which appear only once. Trimming cost V 8 bases and J 1 base, with 11 bases left between them. Germline CDR1 is MDHEN and CDR2 is SYDVKM. This CDR3 is 14 amino acids long. The sample belongs to a study of shared clonotypes between healthy human individuals. General study points: Of the naive CD4 clonotypes, approximately 5% were shared across a handful of donors.

Sequences were obtained from naive CD4+ T cells sorted from blood. Subset: CD45RA+ positively selected. The chain carries TRBV28 and TRBJ2-2; D is uncertain. This receptor was obtained from a man under 40 in good health. The CDR3 reads CASFRAWNTGELFF. In DNA form, the CDR3 reads TGTGCCAGCTTCAGAGCATGGAACACCGGGGAGCTGTTTTTT.